The clone carrying this T cell receptor beta chain was counted at least ten times. What it binds is not known. The data derive from a study of T-cell reconstitution after alpha-beta-depleted transplantation in children. Findings and caveats of the study: After transplant, at about two months, alpha-beta T cells were reportedly derived from several hundred expanded graft clones. At the one-year point after transplant, T-cell counts and TCRbeta diversity were found to come mostly from T cells that had been newly produced. From surviving recipient T cells and thymic progenitors came the high day-60 TCRbeta diversity observed in some patients.

As it was prepared, the TCRbeta library received unique molecular identifiers. TCRdb re-derived calls from the PCR reads in MiXCR, one entry per CDR3 protein. The sample includes approximately 1,000,000 distinct CDR3 sequences, about 26% of them seen just once. The starting material was PBMCs, mostly from graft donor cells, obtained 360 days after TCRalphabeta/CD19-depleted stem cell transplant. The TCR was taken from a boy under two years old who had a stem cell transplant for SCID, so the T cells may come from the graft donor.

This chain's CDR3 is CASSPLGQREQYF. The CDR3 nucleotides read TGTGCCAGCTCACCACTCGGACAGCGGGAGCAGTACTTC. The V gene is TRBV18, the J gene TRBJ2-7, with TRBD1 as a possible D gene (6 bases). Germline V gives CDR1 KGHSH, CDR2 LQKENI. The CDR3 totals 13 residues. Trimming took 1 base from V and 7 from J, leaving 11 bases between them.